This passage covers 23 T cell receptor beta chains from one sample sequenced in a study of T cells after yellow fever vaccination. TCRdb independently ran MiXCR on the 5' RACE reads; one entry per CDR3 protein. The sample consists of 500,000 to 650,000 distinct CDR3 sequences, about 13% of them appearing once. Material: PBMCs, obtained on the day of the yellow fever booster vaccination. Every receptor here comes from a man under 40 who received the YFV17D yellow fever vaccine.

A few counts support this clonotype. Here the CDR3 reads CASSFTREHSYEQYF. The CDR3, as DNA: TGTGCCAGCAGCTTTACCCGGGAACACTCCTACGAGCAGTACTTC. V is TRBV7-2 and J is TRBJ2-7; D is perhaps TRBD2 (5 bases). Trimming shortened V by 3 bases and J by 0 bases, and 12 bases separated the two germline ends. The germline V gene encodes CDR1 SGHTA and CDR2 FQGNSA. This CDR3 spans 15 amino acids.

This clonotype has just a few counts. The CDR3 loop is CASSQGTSGNEQFF. The CDR3 nucleotides read TGTGCCAGCAGCCAGGGTACTAGCGGGAATGAGCAGTTCTTC. This chain joins TRBV14 and TRBJ2-1, with 9 bases that match TRBD2. The trim removed 3 bases at V and 7 bases at J, leaving 4 bases unmatched. Per germline, CDR1 SGHDN and CDR2 FVKESK. CDR3 length equals 14 residues.

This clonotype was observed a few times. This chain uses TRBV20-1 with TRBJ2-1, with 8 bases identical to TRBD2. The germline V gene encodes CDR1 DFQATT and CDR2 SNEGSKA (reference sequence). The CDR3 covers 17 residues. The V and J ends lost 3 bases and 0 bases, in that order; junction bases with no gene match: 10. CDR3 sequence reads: CSASSASGWSSYNEQFF. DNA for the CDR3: TGCAGTGCTAGTTCGGCTAGCGGGTGGAGCTCCTACAATGAGCAGTTCTTC.

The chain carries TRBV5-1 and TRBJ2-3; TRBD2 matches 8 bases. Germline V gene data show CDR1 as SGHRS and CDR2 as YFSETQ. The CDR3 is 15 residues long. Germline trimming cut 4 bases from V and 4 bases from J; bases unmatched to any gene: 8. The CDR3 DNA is TGCGCCAGCAGCCCCCCAGCGGGAGAGGCAGATACGCAGTATTTT. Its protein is CASSPPAGEADTQYF.

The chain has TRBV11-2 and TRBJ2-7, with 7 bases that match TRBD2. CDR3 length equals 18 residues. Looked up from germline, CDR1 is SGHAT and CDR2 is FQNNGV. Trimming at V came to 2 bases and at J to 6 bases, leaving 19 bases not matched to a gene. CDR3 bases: TGTGCCAGCAGCTTATACAATCTCCGCGGGAGCTCTTCCCTCGAGCAGTACTTC. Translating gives CASSLYNLRGSSSLEQYF.

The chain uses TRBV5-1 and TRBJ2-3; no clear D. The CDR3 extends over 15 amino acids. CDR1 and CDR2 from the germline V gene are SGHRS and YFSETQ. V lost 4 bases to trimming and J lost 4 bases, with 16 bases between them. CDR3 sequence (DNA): TGCGCCAGCAGCCCCACGGCCAGCGTTCCAGATACGCAGTATTTT. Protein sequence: CASSPTASVPDTQYF.

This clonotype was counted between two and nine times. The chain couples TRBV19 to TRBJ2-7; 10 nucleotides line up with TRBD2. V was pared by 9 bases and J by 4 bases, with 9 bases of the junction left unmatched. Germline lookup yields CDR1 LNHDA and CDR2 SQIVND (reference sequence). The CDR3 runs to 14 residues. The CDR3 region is CARRLLAGRYEQYF. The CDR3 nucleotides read TGTGCCAGACGCCTACTAGCGGGGCGATACGAGCAGTACTTC.

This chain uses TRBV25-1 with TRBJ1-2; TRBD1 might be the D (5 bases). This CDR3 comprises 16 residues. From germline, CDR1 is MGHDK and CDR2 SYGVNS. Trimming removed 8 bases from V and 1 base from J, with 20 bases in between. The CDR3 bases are TGTGCCAGCCAGGGCGTCAGCCAGGCCCATAACTATGGCTACACCTTC. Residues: CASQGVSQAHNYGYTF.

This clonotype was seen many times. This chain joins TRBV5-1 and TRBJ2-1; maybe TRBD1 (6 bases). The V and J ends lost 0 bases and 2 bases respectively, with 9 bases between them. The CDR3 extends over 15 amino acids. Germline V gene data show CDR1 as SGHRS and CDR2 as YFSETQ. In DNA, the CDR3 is TGCGCCAGCAGCTTGGGGCAGGGGACCTACAATGAGCAGTTCTTC. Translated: CASSLGQGTYNEQFF.

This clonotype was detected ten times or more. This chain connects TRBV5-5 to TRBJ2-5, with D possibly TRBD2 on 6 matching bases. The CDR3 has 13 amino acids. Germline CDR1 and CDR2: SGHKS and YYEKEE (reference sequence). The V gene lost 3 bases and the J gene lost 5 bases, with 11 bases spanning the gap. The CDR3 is CASSSWGEETQYF. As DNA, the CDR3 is TGTGCCAGCAGCTCATGGGGGGAGGAGACCCAGTACTTC.

This chain's CDR3 is CASSHIFAGTGELFF. The CDR3 region has the DNA TGTGCCAGCAGTCATATTTTTGCGGGGACCGGGGAGCTGTTTTTT. The chain employs TRBV11-2 and TRBJ2-2; D is perhaps TRBD2 (6 bases). With 6 bases removed from V and 5 bases from J, the gap between germline ends came to 16 bases. CDR1 and CDR2 from the germline V gene are SGHAT and FQNNGV. The CDR3 runs to 15 residues. Supplemented by reference TRBV11-2 and TRBJ2-2, the full variable domain reads EAGVAQSPRYKIIEKRQSVAFWCNPISGHATLYWYQQILGQGPKLLIQFQNNGVVDDSQLPKDRFSAERLKGVDSTLKIQPAKLEDSAVYLCASSHIFAGTGELFFGEGSRLTVL.

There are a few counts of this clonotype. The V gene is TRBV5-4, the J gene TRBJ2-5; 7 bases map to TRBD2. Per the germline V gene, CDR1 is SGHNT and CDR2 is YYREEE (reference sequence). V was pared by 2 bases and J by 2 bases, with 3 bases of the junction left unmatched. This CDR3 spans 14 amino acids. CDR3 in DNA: TGTGCCAGCAGCTTACCTAGCGGTCAAGAGACCCAGTACTTC. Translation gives CASSLPSGQETQYF.

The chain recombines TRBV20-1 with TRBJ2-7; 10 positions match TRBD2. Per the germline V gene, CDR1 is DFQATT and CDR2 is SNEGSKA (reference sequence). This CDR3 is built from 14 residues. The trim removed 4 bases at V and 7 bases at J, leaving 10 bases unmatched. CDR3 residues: CSAIKAGGPGEQYF. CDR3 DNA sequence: TGCAGTGCTATAAAAGCGGGAGGGCCGGGGGAGCAGTACTTC.

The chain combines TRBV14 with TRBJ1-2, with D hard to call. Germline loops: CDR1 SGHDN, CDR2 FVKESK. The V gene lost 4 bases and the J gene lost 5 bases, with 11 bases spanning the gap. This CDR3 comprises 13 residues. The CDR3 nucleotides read TGTGCCAGCAGCCGCAGCAGAGGTTATGGCTACACCTTC. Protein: CASSRSRGYGYTF.

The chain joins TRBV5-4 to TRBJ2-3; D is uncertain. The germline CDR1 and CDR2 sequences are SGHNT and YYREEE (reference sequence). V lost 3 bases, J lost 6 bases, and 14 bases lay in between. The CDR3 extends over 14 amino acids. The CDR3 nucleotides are TGTGCCAGCAGCTACACACACAGTTGGGATACGCAGTATTTT. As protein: CASSYTHSWDTQYF.

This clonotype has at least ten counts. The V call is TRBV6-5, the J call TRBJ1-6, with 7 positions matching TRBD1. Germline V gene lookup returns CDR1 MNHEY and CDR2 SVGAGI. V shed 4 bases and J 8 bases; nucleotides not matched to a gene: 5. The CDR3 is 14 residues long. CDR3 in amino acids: CASSFWTGDSPLHF. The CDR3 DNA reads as TGTGCCAGCAGTTTTTGGACAGGCGATTCACCCCTCCACTTT.

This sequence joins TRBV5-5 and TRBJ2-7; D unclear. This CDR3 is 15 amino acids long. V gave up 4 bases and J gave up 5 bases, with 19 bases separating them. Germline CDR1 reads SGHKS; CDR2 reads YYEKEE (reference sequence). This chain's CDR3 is CASSPGWSGTDEQYF. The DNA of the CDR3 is TGTGCCAGCAGCCCTGGGTGGTCCGGCACGGACGAGCAGTACTTC. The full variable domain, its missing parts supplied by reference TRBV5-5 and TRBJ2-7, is DAGVTQSPTHLIKTRGQQVTLRCSPISGHKSVSWYQQVLGQGPQFIFQYYEKEERGRGNFPDRFSARQFPNYSSELNVNALLLGDSALYLCASSPGWSGTDEQYFGPGTRLTVT.

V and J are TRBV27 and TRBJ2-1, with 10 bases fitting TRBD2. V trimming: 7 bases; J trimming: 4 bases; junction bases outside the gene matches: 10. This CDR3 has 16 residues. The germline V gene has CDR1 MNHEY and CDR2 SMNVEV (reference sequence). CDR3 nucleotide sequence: TGTGCCAGCACCGGGCATAGCGGGAGGCCTTACAATGAGCAGTTCTTC. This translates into CASTGHSGRPYNEQFF.

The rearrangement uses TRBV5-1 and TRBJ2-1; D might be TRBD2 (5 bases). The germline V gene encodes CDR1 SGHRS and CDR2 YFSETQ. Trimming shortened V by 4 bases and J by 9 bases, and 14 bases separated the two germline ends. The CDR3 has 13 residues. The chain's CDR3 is CASSLRGTPEQFF. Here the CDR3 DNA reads TGCGCCAGCAGCCTCCGGGGAACGCCTGAGCAGTTCTTC.

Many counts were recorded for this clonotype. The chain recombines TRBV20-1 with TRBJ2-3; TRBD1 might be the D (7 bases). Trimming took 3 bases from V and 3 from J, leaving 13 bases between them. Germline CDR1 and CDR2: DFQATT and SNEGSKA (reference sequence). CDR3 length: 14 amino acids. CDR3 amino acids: CSASVQGGTDTQYF. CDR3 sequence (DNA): TGCAGTGCTAGTGTGCAGGGGGGAACAGATACGCAGTATTTT.

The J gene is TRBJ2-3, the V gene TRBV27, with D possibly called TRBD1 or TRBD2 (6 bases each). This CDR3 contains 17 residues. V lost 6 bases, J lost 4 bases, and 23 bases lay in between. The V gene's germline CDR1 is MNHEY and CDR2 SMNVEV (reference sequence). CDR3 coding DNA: TGTGCCAGCAGCCAACGAGGTACGGGGGCATGGGCAGATACGCAGTATTTT. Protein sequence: CASSQRGTGAWADTQYF.

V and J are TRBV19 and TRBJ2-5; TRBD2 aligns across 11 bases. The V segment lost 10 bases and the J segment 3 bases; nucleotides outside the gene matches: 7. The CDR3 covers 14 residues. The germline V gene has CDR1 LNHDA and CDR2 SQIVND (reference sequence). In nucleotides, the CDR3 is TGTGCCATGCCGGGACTAGCGGCCGAAGAGACCCAGTACTTC. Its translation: CAMPGLAAEETQYF.

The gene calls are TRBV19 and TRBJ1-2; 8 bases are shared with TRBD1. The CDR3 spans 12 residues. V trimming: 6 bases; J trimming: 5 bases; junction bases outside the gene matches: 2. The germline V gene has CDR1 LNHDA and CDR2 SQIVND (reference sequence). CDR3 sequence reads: CASRQGEYGYTF. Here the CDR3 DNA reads TGTGCCAGTAGACAGGGGGAGTATGGCTACACCTTC. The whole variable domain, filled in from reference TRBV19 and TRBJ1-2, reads DGGITQSPKYLFRKEGQNVTLSCEQNLNHDAMYWYRQDPGQGLRLIYYSQIVNDFQKGDIAEGYSVSREKKESFPLTVTSAQKNPTAFYLCASRQGEYGYTFGSGTRLTVV.